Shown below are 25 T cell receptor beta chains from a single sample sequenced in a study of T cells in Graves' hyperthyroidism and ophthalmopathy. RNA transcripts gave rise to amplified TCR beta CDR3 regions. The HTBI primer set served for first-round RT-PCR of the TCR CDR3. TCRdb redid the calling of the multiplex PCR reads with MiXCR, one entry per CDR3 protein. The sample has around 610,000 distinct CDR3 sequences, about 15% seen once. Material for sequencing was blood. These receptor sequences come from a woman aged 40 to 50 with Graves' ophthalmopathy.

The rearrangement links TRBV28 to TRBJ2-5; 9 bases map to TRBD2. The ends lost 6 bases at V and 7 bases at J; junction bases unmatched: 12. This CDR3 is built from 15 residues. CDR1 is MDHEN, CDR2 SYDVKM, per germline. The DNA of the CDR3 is TGTGCCAGCAGCTTAGCGGGAGCGCAGGCGCGGACCCAGTACTTC. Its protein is CASSLAGAQARTQYF.

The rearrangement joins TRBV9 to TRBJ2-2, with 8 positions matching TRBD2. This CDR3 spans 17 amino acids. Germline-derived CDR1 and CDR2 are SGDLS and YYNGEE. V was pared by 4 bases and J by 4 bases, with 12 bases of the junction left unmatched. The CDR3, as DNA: TGTGCCAGCAGCCCCTCCGCGGGGGGTTATAGCACCGGGGAGCTGTTTTTT. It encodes CASSPSAGGYSTGELFF.

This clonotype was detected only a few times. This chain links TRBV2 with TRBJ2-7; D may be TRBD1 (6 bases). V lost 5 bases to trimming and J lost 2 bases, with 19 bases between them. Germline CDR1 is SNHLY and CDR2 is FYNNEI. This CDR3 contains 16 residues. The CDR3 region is CASSTPGHGKTYEQYF. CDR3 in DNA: TGTGCCAGCAGTACGCCGGGACACGGAAAAACCTACGAGCAGTACTTC.

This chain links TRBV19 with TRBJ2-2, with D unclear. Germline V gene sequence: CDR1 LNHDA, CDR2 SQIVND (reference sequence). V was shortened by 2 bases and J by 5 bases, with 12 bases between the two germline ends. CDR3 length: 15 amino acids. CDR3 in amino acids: CASSISVGKTGELFF. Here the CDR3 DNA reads TGTGCCAGTAGTATATCCGTGGGAAAGACCGGGGAGCTGTTTTTT.

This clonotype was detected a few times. The chain's CDR3 is CASSLQGSLGVYYGYTF. CDR3 sequence (DNA): TGTGCCAGCAGCTTACAAGGGAGCTTGGGAGTTTACTATGGCTACACCTTC. The rearrangement uses TRBV7-9 and TRBJ1-2; no clear D gene. The CDR3 is 17 amino acids. V gave up 2 bases and J gave up 3 bases, with 19 bases separating them. CDR1 and CDR2 (germline): SEHNR, FQNEAQ (reference sequence).

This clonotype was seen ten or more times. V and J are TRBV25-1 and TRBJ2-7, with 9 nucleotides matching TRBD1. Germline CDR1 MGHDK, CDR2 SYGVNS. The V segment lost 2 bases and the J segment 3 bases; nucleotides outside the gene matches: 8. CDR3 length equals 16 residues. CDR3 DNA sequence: TGTGCCAGCAGTGAACCAATTAGGACAGGGGACTACGAGCAGTACTTC. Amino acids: CASSEPIRTGDYEQYF.

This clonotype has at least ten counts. The CDR3 region is CASSPDRSEKYEQYF. CDR3 bases: TGTGCCAGCAGCCCGGACAGATCCGAAAAGTACGAGCAGTACTTC. V is TRBV12-3 or TRBV12-4 and J is TRBJ2-7; a possible D gene is TRBD1 (6 bases). The CDR3 sequence is 15 residues long. Trimming took 6 bases from V and 4 from J, leaving 19 bases between them.

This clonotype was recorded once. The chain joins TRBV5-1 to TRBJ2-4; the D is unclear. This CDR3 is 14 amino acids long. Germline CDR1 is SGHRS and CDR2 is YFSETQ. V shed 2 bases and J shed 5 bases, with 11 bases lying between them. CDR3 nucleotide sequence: TGCGCCAGCAGCTTCACAACGGGCCAAAACATTCAGTACTTC. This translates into CASSFTTGQNIQYF.

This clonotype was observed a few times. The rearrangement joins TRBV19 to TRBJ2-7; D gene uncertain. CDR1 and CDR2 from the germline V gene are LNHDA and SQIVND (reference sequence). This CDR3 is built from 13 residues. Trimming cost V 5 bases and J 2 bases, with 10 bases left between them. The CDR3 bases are TGTGCCAGTAGTGCGCGACTTCCCTACGAGCAGTACTTC. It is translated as CASSARLPYEQYF.

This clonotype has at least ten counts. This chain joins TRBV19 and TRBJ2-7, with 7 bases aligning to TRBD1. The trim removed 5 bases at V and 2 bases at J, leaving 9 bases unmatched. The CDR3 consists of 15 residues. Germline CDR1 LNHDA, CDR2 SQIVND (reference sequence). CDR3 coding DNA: TGTGCCAGTAGTCCCACAGGGGTGTCCACCTACGAGCAGTACTTC. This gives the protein CASSPTGVSTYEQYF. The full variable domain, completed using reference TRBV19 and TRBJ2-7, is DGGITQSPKYLFRKEGQNVTLSCEQNLNHDAMYWYRQDPGQGLRLIYYSQIVNDFQKGDIAEGYSVSREKKESFPLTVTSAQKNPTAFYLCASSPTGVSTYEQYFGPGTRLTVT.

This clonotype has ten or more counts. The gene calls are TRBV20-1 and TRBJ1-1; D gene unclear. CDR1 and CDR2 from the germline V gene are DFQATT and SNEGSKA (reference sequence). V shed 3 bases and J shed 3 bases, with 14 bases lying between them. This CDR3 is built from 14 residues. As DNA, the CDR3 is TGCAGTGCTAGTAGAGGCGGGTTAGACACTGAAGCTTTCTTT. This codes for CSASRGGLDTEAFF.

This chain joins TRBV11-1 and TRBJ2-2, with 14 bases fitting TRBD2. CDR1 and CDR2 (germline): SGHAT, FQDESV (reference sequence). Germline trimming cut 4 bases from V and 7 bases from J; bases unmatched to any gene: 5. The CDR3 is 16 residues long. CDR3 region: CASSSGLAGADGELFF. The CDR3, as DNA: TGTGCCAGCAGCTCGGGACTAGCGGGAGCGGACGGGGAGCTGTTTTTT.

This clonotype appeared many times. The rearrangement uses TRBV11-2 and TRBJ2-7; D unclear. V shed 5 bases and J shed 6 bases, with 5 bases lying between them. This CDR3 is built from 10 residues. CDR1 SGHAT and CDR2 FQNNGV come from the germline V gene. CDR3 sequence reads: CASSPPEQYF. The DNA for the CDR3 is TGTGCCAGCAGCCCCCCCGAGCAGTACTTC.

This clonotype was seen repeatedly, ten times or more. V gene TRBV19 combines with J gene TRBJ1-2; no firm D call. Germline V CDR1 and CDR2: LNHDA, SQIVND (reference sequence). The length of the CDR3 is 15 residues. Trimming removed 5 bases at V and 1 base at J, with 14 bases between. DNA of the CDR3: TGTGCCAGTAGTCTCCGGGATCGCGATAACTATGGCTACACCTTC. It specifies CASSLRDRDNYGYTF.

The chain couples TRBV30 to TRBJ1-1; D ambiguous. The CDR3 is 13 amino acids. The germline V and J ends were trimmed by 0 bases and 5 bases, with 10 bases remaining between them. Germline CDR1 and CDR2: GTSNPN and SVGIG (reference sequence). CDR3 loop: CAWSVQEWTEAFF. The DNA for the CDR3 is TGTGCCTGGAGTGTTCAGGAATGGACTGAAGCTTTCTTT.

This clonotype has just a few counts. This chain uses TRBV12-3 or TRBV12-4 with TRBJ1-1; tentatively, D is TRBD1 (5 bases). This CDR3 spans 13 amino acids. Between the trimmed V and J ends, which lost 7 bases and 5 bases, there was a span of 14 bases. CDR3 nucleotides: TGTGCCAGCACTTGGGGGATTCGGACTGAAGCTTTCTTT. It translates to CASTWGIRTEAFF.

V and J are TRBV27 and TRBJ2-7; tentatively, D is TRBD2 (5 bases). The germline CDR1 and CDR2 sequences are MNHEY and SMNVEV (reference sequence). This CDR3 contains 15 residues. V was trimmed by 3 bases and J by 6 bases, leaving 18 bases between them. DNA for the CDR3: TGTGCCAGCAGTTTTTCGGGCTTCTCGCGGGTCGAGCAGTACTTC. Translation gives CASSFSGFSRVEQYF.

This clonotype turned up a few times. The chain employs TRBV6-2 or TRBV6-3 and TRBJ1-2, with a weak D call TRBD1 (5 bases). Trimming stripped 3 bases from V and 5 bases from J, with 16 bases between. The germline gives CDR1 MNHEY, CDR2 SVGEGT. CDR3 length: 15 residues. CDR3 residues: CASSYGDGSTYGYTF. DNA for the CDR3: TGTGCCAGCAGTTATGGGGACGGTTCCACTTATGGCTACACCTTC.

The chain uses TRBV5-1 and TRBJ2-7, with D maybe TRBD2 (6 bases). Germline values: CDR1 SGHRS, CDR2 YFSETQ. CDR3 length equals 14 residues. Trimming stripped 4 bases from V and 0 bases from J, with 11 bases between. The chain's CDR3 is CASSQMGGSYEQYF. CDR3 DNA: TGCGCCAGCAGCCAGATGGGGGGCTCCTACGAGCAGTACTTC.

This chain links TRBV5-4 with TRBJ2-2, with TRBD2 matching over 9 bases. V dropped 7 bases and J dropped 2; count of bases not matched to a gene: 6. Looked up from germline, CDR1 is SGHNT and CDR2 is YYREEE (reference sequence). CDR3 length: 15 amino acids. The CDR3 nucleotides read TGTGCCAGCGGACTTAGCGGGGGAAACACCGGGGAGCTGTTTTTT. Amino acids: CASGLSGGNTGELFF.

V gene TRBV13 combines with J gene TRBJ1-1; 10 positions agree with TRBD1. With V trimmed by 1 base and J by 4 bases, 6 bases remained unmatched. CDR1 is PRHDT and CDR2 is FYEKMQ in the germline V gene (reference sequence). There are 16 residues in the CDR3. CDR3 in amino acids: CASSLAKRTGGTEAFF. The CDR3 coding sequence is TGTGCCAGCAGCTTAGCGAAGAGGACAGGGGGCACTGAAGCTTTCTTT. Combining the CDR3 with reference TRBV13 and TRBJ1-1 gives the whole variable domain AAGVIQSPRHLIKEKRETATLKCYPIPRHDTVYWYQQGPGQDPQFLISFYEKMQSDKGSIPDRFSAQQFSDYHSELNMSSLELGDSALYFCASSLAKRTGGTEAFFGQGTRLTVV.

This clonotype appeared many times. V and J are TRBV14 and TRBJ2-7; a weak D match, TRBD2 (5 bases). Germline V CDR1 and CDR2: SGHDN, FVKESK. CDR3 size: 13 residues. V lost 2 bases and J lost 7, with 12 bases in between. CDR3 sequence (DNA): TGTGCCAGCAGCCAATTGGTCCAGCGGGAGCAGTACTTC. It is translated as CASSQLVQREQYF. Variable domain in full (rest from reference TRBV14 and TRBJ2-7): EAGVTQFPSHSVIEKGQTVTLRCDPISGHDNLYWYRRVMGKEIKFLLHFVKESKQDESGMPNNRFLAERTGGTYSTLKVQPAELEDSGVYFCASSQLVQREQYFGPGTRLTVT.

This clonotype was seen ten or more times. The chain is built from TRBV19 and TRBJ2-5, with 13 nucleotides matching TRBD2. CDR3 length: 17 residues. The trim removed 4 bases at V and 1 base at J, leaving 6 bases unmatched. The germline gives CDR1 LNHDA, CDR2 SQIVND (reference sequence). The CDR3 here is CASSTWTSGSVQETQYF. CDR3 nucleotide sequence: TGTGCCAGTAGTACATGGACTAGCGGGAGCGTCCAAGAGACCCAGTACTTC.

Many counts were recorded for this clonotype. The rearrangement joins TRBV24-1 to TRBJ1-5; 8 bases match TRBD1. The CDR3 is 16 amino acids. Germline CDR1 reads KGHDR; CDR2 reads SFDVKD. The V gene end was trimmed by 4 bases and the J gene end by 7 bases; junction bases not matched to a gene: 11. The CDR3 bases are TGTGCCACCAGTGACGCTGGACAGGGTGGGGGGCAGCCCCAGCATTTT. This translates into CATSDAGQGGGQPQHF.

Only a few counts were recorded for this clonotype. The CDR3 DNA sequence: TGTGCCAGCAGCTTCCAAACAGGGATGAACACTGAAGCTTTCTTT. This sequence encodes CASSFQTGMNTEAFF. The rearrangement links TRBV7-2 to TRBJ1-1; a weak D match, TRBD1 (6 bases). Deletions cut 3 bases from V and 0 bases from J, with 11 bases between. This CDR3 is 15 amino acids long. Germline V gene data show CDR1 as SGHTA and CDR2 as FQGNSA.